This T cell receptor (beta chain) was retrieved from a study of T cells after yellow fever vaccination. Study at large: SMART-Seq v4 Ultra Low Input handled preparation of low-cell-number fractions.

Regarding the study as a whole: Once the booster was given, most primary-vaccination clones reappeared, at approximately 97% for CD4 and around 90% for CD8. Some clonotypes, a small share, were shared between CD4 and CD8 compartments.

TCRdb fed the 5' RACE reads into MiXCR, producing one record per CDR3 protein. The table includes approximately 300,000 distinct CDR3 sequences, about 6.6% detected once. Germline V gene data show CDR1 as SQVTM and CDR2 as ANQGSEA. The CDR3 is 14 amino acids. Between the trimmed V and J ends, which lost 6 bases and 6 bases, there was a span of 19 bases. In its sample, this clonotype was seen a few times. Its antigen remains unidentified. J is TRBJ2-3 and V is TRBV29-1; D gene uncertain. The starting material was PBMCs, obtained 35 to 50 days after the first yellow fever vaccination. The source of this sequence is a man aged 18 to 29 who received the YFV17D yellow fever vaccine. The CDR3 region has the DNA TGCAGCGTCGGGCGTGATCCGGGCCTTGATACGCAGTATTTT. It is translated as CSVGRDPGLDTQYF.